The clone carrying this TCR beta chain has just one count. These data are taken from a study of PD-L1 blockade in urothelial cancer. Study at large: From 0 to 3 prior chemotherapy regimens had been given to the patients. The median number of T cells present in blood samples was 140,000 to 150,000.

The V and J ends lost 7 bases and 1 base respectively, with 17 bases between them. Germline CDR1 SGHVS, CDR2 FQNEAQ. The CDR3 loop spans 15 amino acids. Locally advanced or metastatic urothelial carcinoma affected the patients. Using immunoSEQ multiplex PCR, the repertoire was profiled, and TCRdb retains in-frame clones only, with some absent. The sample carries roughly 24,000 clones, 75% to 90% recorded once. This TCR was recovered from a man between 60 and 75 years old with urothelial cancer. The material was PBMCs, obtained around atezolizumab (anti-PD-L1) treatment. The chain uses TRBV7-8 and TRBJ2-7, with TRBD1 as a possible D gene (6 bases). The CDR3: CASTADRDKSYEQYF. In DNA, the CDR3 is TGTGCCAGCACCGCGGACCGGGACAAGTCCTACGAGCAGTACTTC.